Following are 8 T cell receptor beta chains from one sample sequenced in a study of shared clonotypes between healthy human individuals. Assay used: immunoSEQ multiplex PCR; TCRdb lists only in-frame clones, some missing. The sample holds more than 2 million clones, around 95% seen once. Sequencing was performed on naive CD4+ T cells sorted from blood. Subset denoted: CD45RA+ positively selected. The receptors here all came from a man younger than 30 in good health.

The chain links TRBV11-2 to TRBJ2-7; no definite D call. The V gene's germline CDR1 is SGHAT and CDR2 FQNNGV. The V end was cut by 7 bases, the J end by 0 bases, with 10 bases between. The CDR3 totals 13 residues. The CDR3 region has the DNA TGTGCCAGCAAGCACGATCTCTCCTACGAGCAGTACTTC. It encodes CASKHDLSYEQYF.

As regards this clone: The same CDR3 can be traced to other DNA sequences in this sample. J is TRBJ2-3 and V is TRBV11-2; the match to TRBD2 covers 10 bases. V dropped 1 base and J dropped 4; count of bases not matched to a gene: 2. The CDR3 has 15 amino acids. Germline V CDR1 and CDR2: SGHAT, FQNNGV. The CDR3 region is CASSLALAGADTQYF. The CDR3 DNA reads TGTGCCAGCAGCTTAGCCCTAGCGGGAGCAGATACGCAGTATTTT. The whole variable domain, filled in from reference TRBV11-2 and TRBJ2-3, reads EAGVAQSPRYKIIEKRQSVAFWCNPISGHATLYWYQQILGQGPKLLIQFQNNGVVDDSQLPKDRFSAERLKGVDSTLKIQPAKLEDSAVYLCASSLALAGADTQYFGPGTRLTVL.

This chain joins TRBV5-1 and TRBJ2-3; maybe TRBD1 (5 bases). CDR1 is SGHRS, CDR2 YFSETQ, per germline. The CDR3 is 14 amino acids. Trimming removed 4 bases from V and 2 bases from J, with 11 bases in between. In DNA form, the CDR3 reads TGCGCCAGCAGCGACGACAGATACACAGATACGCAGTATTTT. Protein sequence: CASSDDRYTDTQYF.

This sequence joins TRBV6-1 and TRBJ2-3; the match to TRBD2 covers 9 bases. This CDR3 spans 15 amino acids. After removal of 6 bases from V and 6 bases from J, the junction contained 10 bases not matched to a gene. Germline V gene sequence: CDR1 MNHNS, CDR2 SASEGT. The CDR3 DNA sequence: TGTGCCAGCAGGACCGGGACTAGCATGGGCGATACGCAGTATTTT. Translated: CASRTGTSMGDTQYF.

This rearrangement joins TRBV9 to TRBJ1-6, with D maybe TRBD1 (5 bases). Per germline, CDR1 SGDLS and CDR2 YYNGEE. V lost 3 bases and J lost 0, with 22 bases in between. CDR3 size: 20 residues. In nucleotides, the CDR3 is TGTGCCAGCAGCGGTGAGGACAACGGACAAACACCCTCCTATAATTCACCCCTCCACTTT. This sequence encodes CASSGEDNGQTPSYNSPLHF.

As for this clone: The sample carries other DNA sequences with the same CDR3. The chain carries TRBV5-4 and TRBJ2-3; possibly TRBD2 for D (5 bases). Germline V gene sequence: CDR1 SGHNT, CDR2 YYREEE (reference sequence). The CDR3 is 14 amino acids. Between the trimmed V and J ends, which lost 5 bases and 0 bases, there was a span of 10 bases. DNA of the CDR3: TGTGCCAGCAGTCGGGGAACTAGCACAGATACGCAGTATTTT. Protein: CASSRGTSTDTQYF.

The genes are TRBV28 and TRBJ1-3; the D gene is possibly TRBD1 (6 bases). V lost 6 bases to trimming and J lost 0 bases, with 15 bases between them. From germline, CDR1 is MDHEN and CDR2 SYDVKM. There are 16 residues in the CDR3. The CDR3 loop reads CASSRGGGSSGNTIYF. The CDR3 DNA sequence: TGTGCCAGCAGCCGTGGAGGGGGGAGCTCTGGAAACACCATATATTTT.

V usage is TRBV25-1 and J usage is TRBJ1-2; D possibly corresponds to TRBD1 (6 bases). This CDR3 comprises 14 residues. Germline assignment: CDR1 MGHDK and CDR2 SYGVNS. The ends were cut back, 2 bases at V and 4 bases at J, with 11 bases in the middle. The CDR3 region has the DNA TGTGCCAGCAGTGAAGGACAGACGGCCTATGGCTACACCTTC. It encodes CASSEGQTAYGYTF.